This TCR beta chain was profiled in a study of blood T cell repertoires in COVID-19 (dated by TCRdb to between 2020 and 2021). Concerning the study at large: Samples covering the acute and convalescent phases of COVID-19 were provided by collaborators in the United States, Italy and Spain. The prospective study material was composed of cDNA or gDNA derived from T cells, B-cell-depleted T cells, or PBMCs. Nearly every sample came with metadata listing a de-identified subject ID, COVID-19 status, age in years and sex. The repertoires were released in a freely available public database meant as a resource for research on the immune response to SARS-CoV-2. Samples were obtained from the ongoing ImmuneRACE study (first 160 participants) and from over 1,000 subjects provided by 6 global collaborators. Deeply sampled blood TCRbeta repertoires from subjects exposed to, actively infected with, or recovered from COVID-19 were included in the dataset. Where available, HLA class I and class II types were taken from metadata supplied by the sample provider and were not determined by assay-based typing.

This clone was observed once. Its binding antigen is unknown. There are no base qualities to consult, and no much larger clone falls within one base. The junction carries 13 bases between V and J, which are trimmed by 2 bases and 0 bases respectively. Inclusive of the bounding cysteine and phenylalanine, the CDR3 is 17 residues long. CDR3 DNA is the only sequence kept; it has 51 bases, read in frame from the first base. The germline V gene provides CDR1 SGHAT and CDR2 FQNNGV. TCRbeta CDR3 regions were amplified from genomic DNA by means of the immunoSEQ Assay, a bias-controlled multiplex PCR. As for the authors' bioinformatics: The number of nucleated cells in each sample was estimated from the amplification of reference gene primers within the assay. To quantify the absolute abundance of each unique TCRbeta CDR3 rearrangement, sequence reads were collapsed and filtered. For each sample, productive Simpson clonality was calculated by taking the square root of Simpson's diversity index across productive rearrangements. This immuneACCESS table, as held by TCRdb, lists in-frame sequences with V and J called but not all clones. Of the missing ones, under half trace to an unresolved V gene in checked studies; the others have no known cause. The V and J calls and the clone size are those of that table, but D and trimming were determined from the DNA. In all, the sample holds approximately 500,000 clones, and about 88% of those were seen once. The ten largest make up approximately 0.9% of the sample.

Broader findings and caveats from the paper: How much clinical and demographic metadata was included differed by source and by participant, and the metadata was provided uncurated.

At one collaborating source in Seattle, patients were enrolled during active infection and were followed longitudinally through the course of disease. Whole blood was collected in K2EDTA tubes by collaborating institutions according to the institutions' own protocols. For TCRbeta analysis, collaborator samples were shipped as frozen whole blood, as isolated PBMCs, or as DNA extracted from either sample type. The specimen was peripheral blood. The TCR comes from a man between 18 and 29 years old with COVID-19, enrolled during active disease. The chain employs TRBV11-2 and TRBJ1-4; there is no confident call for the D gene. The CDR3 region reads CASSLLGSPATNEKLFF. In nucleotides, the sequence is TGTGCCAGCAGCTTATTGGGCAGCCCAGCAACTAATGAAAAACTGTTTTTT.